The sequence of this T cell receptor (beta chain) was determined in a study of T cell changes during pregnancy in multiple sclerosis. This clone was observed once. Trimming removed 0 bases from V and 4 bases from J; junction bases left unmatched: 4. From germline, CDR1 is SGHRS and CDR2 YFSETQ. The CDR3 is 16 residues long. Measured with immunoSEQ multiplex PCR; TCRdb has only the in-frame clones, and not every one. The profile shows roughly 40,000 clones, around 92% of them singletons. This TCR derives from a female donor in good health, enrolled as a control in a pregnancy study. The sequences come from CD4+ T cells from peripheral blood mononuclear cells, collected in the second trimester of pregnancy. V gene TRBV5-1 combines with J gene TRBJ2-3; TRBD2 aligns across 11 bases. The DNA for the CDR3 is TGCGCCAGCAGCTTGGTACTAGCGGGAGACCCAGATACGCAGTATTTT. This encodes CASSLVLAGDPDTQYF.